The T cell receptor (beta chain) described here comes from a study of control samples from healthy donors and cancer patients. Method: immunoSEQ multiplex PCR; TCRdb's copy keeps in-frame clones and lacks some. The table has around 130,000 clones, roughly 94% seen once. V lost 11 bases, J lost 6 bases, and 16 bases lay in between. The CDR3 is 12 amino acids. The sequence came from a man aged 25-45 years in good health. Sequenced sample: blood. V and J are TRBV12-3 or TRBV12-4 and TRBJ1-1, with TRBD1 as a possible D gene (5 bases). The CDR3 loop is CAGGFRVAEAFF. DNA of the CDR3: TGTGCCGGTGGCTTCAGGGTGGCTGAAGCTTTCTTT.